This TCR beta chain was identified in a study of blood T cell repertoires in COVID-19. Germline loops: CDR1 SGDLS, CDR2 YYNGEE. This CDR3 is built from 15 residues. Trimming shortened V by 0 bases and J by 2 bases, and 10 bases separated the two germline ends. TCRdb's table, derived via immunoSEQ multiplex PCR, lists solely in-frame clones and lacks some. Of some 310,000 clones in the sample, 90% were seen once. The sequence derives from a woman between 40 and 55 years old with COVID-19, enrolled during active disease. The specimen was peripheral blood. The chain has TRBV9 and TRBJ2-3, with TRBD1 as a possible D gene (5 bases). CDR3 coding DNA: TGTGCCAGCAGCGTAGTAGGGGCATTCACAGATACGCAGTATTTT. It yields the protein CASSVVGAFTDTQYF.